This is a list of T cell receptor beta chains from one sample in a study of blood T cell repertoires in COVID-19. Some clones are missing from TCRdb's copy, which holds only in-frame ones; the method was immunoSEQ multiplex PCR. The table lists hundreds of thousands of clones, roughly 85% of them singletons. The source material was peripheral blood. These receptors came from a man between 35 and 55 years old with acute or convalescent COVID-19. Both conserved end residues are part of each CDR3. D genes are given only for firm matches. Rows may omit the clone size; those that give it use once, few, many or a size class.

CDR3: CASSSGHTEAFF
DNA: TGTGCCAGCAGTTCTGGGCACACTGAAGCTTTCTTT
D: -
J: TRBJ1-1
size: once
V: TRBV6-5

CDR3: CASSLVQGAVTEAFF
DNA: TGTGCCAGCAGCTTAGTCCAGGGGGCAGTCACTGAAGCTTTCTTT
D: TRBD1
J: TRBJ1-1
size: once
V: TRBV11-2

CDR3: CASSPGGSNQPQHF
DNA: TGTGCCAGCAGTCCCGGAGGGTCCAATCAGCCCCAGCATTTT
D: -
J: TRBJ1-5
size: -
V: TRBV6-1

CDR3: CAIKAGGIGVTEAFF
DNA: TGTGCCATCAAGGCAGGGGGAATTGGAGTCACTGAAGCTTTCTTT
D: TRBD1
J: TRBJ1-1
size: -
V: TRBV10-3

CDR3: CASSVRSGSPNSPLHF
DNA: TGTGCCAGCAGCGTAAGATCAGGGTCACCCAATTCACCCCTCCACTTT
D: -
J: TRBJ1-6
size: few
V: TRBV7-2

CDR3: CATSDNNQPQHF
DNA: TGCGCCACCTCCGACAACAATCAGCCCCAGCATTTT
D: -
J: TRBJ1-5
size: once
V: TRBV10-1

CDR3: CATRDITDTQYF
DNA: TGTGCCACCAGGGACATCACAGATACGCAGTATTTT
D: -
J: TRBJ2-3
size: -
V: TRBV6-5

CDR3: CATSRVRDSRPGETQYF
DNA: TGTGCCACCAGCAGAGTACGGGACTCCCGGCCGGGCGAGACCCAGTACTTC
D: -
J: TRBJ2-5
size: -
V: TRBV15

CDR3: CASQKRDSINQPQHF
DNA: TGTGCCAGCCAAAAACGGGACAGCATTAATCAGCCCCAGCATTTT
D: TRBD1
J: TRBJ1-5
size: -
V: TRBV7-8

CDR3: CASSRTGSGELFF
DNA: TGTGCCAGCTCACGGACAGGATCTGGGGAGCTGTTTTTT
D: TRBD1
J: TRBJ2-2
size: -
V: TRBV18

CDR3: CASSKQVTGNTIYF
DNA: TGTGCCAGCAGCAAACAGGTCACCGGAAACACCATATATTTT
D: -
J: TRBJ1-3
size: -
V: TRBV5-5

CDR3: CASSLDRSSYNSPLHF
DNA: TGTGCCAGCAGCTTAGACCGGAGCTCCTATAATTCACCCCTCCACTTT
D: -
J: TRBJ1-6
size: -
V: TRBV7-2

CDR3: CASSLGQGATYEQYF
DNA: TGTGCCAGCAGCTTGGGACAGGGGGCAACCTACGAGCAGTACTTC
D: TRBD1
J: TRBJ2-7
size: -
V: TRBV7-6

CDR3: CASSSSGGADTQYF
DNA: TGTGCCAGCAGCTCTAGCGGGGGGGCGGATACGCAGTATTTT
D: TRBD2
J: TRBJ2-3
size: -
V: TRBV7-9